The TCR beta chain under discussion was sequenced for a study of T cell responses to AZD1222 COVID-19 vaccine. The germline gives CDR1 SGHVS, CDR2 FNYEAQ. Germline trimming cut 4 bases from V and 7 bases from J; bases unmatched to any gene: 7. This CDR3 has 15 amino acids. The assay was immunoSEQ multiplex PCR, and TCRdb's table has in-frame clones only and misses some. Of around 130,000 clones in the sample, 90% to 95% were seen once. V is TRBV7-6 and J is TRBJ1-4; 9 nucleotides align to TRBD1. This sample comprised peripheral blood, obtained on day 0 of AZD1222 vaccination. The clonotype originates from an adult in good health. The CDR3 sequence is CASSSRTGDPEKLFF. The CDR3 bases are TGTGCCAGCAGCTCGAGGACAGGGGACCCTGAAAAACTGTTTTTT.